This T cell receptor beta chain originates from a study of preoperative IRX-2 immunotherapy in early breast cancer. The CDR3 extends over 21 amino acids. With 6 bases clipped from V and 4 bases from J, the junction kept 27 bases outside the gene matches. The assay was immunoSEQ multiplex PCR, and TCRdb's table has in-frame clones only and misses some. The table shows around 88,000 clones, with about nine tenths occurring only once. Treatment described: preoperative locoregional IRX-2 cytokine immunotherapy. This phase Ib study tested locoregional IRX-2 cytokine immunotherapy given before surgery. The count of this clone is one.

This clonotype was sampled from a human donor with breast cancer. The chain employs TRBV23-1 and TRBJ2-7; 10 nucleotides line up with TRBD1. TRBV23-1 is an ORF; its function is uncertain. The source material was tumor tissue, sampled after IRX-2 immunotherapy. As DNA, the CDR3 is TGCGCCAGCAGCCAAGTCTCCCCCGGGACAGGGGCCAGGAATCAGGTATACGAGCAGTACTTC. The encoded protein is CASSQVSPGTGARNQVYEQYF.